Reported below is one TCR beta chain. Antigen unknown. Participants had chemo-refractory metastatic non-small-cell lung cancer and were treated with focal radiation plus ipilimumab CTLA-4 blockade. Assay used: immunoSEQ multiplex PCR; TCRdb lists only in-frame clones, some missing. The table shows some 12,000 clones, with roughly 80% occurring only once. Losses at the gene ends were 1 base for V and 6 bases for J; bases not matched to a gene: 5. This CDR3 is built from 16 residues. CDR1 and CDR2 from the germline V gene are MDHEN and SYDVKM. The data were taken from a study of radiotherapy plus CTLA-4 blockade in lung cancer. Study observations and caveats: Early clonal dynamics of blood T cells, together with interferon-beta, were reported as the best response predictor.

This receptor was taken from a human donor with non-small cell lung cancer that progressed on radiotherapy plus ipilimumab. The sequenced sample was peripheral blood, obtained from a patient treated with radiotherapy plus ipilimumab. The rearrangement uses TRBV28 and TRBJ1-6, with 8 bases identical to TRBD1. The CDR3 sequence: CASSLFGQGGNSPLHF. The CDR3, as DNA: TGTGCCAGCAGTTTATTCGGACAGGGCGGTAATTCACCCCTCCACTTT.